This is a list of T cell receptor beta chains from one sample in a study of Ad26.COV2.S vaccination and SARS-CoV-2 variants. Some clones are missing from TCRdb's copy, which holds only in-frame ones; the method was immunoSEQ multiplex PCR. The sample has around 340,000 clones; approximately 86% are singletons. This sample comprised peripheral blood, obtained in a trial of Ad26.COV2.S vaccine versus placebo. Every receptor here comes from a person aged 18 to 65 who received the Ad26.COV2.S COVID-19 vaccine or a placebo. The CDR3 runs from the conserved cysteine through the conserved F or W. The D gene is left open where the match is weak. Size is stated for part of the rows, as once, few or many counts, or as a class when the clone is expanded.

CASSLGHLPYEQYF | TGTGCCAGCAGCTTGGGACACCTACCCTACGAGCAGTACTTC | TRBV5-5 | . | TRBJ2-7 | once
CASSPGARADTQYF | TGTGCCAGCTCACCAGGGGCTCGAGCAGATACGCAGTATTTT | TRBV18 | . | TRBJ2-3 | .
CASSGLAGGNEQFF | TGTGCCAGCAGTGGGCTAGCGGGGGGCAATGAGCAGTTCTTC | TRBV28 | TRBD2 | TRBJ2-1 | .
CASSFMAEVNYGYTF | TGTGCCAGCAGTTTCATGGCAGAAGTTAACTATGGCTACACCTTC | TRBV28 | . | TRBJ1-2 | .
CASSQHGTNYGYTF | TGCGCCAGCAGCCAACATGGCACCAACTATGGCTACACCTTC | TRBV4-1 | . | TRBJ1-2 | few
CASSDLLSYKGQYF | TGTGCCAGCAGTGACCTCCTGAGTTATAAGGGGCAGTACTTC | TRBV25-1 | . | TRBJ2-7 | .
CASSRVGLNTEAFF | TGTGCCAGTAGCCGCGTCGGCCTGAACACTGAAGCTTTCTTT | TRBV19 | . | TRBJ1-1 | .
CASSPPWNWRREATGELFF | TGTGCCAGCAGCCCGCCCTGGAATTGGCGCAGGGAGGCCACCGGGGAGCTGTTTTTT | TRBV3-1/TRBV3-2 | . | TRBJ2-2 | .
CASSWQGNAYEQYF | TGTGCCAGTAGTTGGCAGGGGAACGCCTACGAGCAGTACTTC | TRBV19 | . | TRBJ2-7 | .
CASSSIGANEQFF | TGTGCCAGCAGCTCCATAGGGGCCAATGAGCAGTTCTTC | TRBV7-8 | . | TRBJ2-1 | .
CASSYGGATNEKLFF | TGTGCCAGCAGTTACGGCGGAGCAACTAATGAAAAACTGTTTTTT | TRBV6-5 | . | TRBJ1-4 | .
CASSISSTQYF | TGTGCCAGTAGTATCTCGTCGACCCAGTACTTC | TRBV19 | . | TRBJ2-5 | once